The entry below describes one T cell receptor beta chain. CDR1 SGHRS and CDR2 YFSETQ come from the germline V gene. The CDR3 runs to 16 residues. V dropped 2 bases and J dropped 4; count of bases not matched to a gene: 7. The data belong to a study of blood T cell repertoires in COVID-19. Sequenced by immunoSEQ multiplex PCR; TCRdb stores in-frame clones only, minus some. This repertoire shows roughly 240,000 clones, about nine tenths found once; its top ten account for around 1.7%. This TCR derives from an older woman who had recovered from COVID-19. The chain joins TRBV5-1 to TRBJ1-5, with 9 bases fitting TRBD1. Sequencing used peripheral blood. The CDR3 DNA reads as TGCGCCAGCAGCTTAGAGCCGGGACAGGGTAATCAGCCCCAGCATTTT. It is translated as CASSLEPGQGNQPQHF. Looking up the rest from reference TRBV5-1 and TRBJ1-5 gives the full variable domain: KAGVTQTPRYLIKTRGQQVTLSCSPISGHRSVSWYQQTPGQGLQFLFEYFSETQRNKGNFPGRFSGRQFSNSRSEMNVSTLELGDSALYLCASSLEPGQGNQPQHFGDGTRLSIL.